This TCR beta chain was recorded in a study of T cells in Graves' hyperthyroidism and ophthalmopathy. General study findings and limits: Ophthalmopathy stood apart from stable hyperthyroidism in a 13 V-J model.

The source material, RNA transcripts, was used to amplify TCR beta CDR3 regions. With the HTBI primer set, the TCR CDR3 went through a first round of RT-PCR. TCRdb reanalysed the multiplex PCR reads using MiXCR and keeps one entry per CDR3 protein. The sample has about 640,000 distinct CDR3 sequences; 20% are singletons. The CDR3 extends over 15 amino acids. Trimming shortened V by 0 bases and J by 2 bases, and 10 bases separated the two germline ends. CDR1 and CDR2 from the germline V gene are MNHEY and SVGAGI. Clinical Activity Scores of at least 3, NOSPECS grades of at least 4 and durations under 3 months characterized ophthalmopathy patients. Patients with uncontrolled infections, other autoimmune diseases, pregnancy or lactation were excluded. Diagnoses used clinical symptoms, serum thyroxine and TRAb, thyroid ultrasound and orbital computed tomography. To note about this clonotype: Its antigen is not known.

This rearrangement joins TRBV6-5 to TRBJ2-5; D is undetermined. This clonotype was sampled from a man younger than 45 with Graves' ophthalmopathy. The specimen sequenced was blood. CDR3 nucleotides: TGTGCCAGCAGTTACTCTCTTTCAGGTCAAGAGACCCAGTACTTC. This translates into CASSYSLSGQETQYF.